The 29 T cell receptor beta chains in this list originate from one sample, sequenced in a study of blood T cell repertoires in COVID-19. Libraries were prepared by immunoSEQ multiplex PCR; TCRdb keeps only in-frame clonotypes and omits some of them. The sample has 200,000 to 250,000 clones; 80% to 90% are singletons. Material for sequencing was peripheral blood. Every receptor here comes from a woman over 75 with COVID-19, enrolled during active disease.

CDR3: CASSPGLAIDEQFF. CDR3 sequence (DNA): TGTGCCAGCAGCCCAGGCCTAGCGATTGATGAGCAGTTCTTC. The chain uses TRBV7-3 and TRBJ2-1; D may be TRBD2 (6 bases). Germline lookup yields CDR1 SGHTA and CDR2 FQGTGA. The germline V and J ends were trimmed by 5 bases and 8 bases, with 16 bases remaining between them. The CDR3 consists of 14 residues. The full variable domain, in which reference TRBV7-3 and TRBJ2-1 provide the parts outside the CDR3, is GAGVSQTPSNKVTEKGKYVELRCDPISGHTALYWYRQSLGQGPEFLIYFQGTGAADDSGLPNDRFFAVRPEGSVSTLKIQRTERGDSAVYLCASSPGLAIDEQFFGPGTRLTVL.

The chain couples TRBV6-1 to TRBJ2-7; 7 nucleotides line up with TRBD1. Germline V gene data show CDR1 as MNHNS and CDR2 as SASEGT. Trimming removed 7 bases from V and 3 bases from J; junction bases left unmatched: 3. The CDR3 is 12 residues long. CDR3 amino acids: CASTRQGYEQYF. In DNA, the CDR3 is TGTGCCAGCACTCGACAGGGCTACGAGCAGTACTTC.

V gene TRBV10-1 combines with J gene TRBJ2-1; 9 bases line up with TRBD1. The CDR3 runs 15 residues. The V and J ends lost 7 bases and 10 bases, in that order; junction bases with no gene match: 14. Per germline, CDR1 WNHNN and CDR2 SYGVQD (reference sequence). CDR3 bases: TGCGCCAGCAACACTACCCACGGGACAGGGTGCGAGCAGTTCTTC. As protein: CASNTTHGTGCEQFF.

This clone turned up a few times. The CDR3 DNA reads as TGTGCCAGCAGCTTGTTTCCAGCAACTAATGAAAAACTGTTTTTT. Translating gives CASSLFPATNEKLFF. This rearrangement joins TRBV5-6 to TRBJ1-4; D is unclear. There are 15 residues in the CDR3. CDR1 is SGHDT, CDR2 YYEEEE, per germline. Trimming cost V 1 base and J 0 bases, with 7 bases left between them.

The chain combines TRBV15 with TRBJ1-1, with D tentatively TRBD1 (5 bases). The CDR3 has 15 residues. Trimming stripped 6 bases from V and 4 bases from J, with 18 bases between. Looked up from germline, CDR1 is LNHNV and CDR2 is YYDKDF (reference sequence). CDR3 sequence: CATRVEEGRVTEAFF. The DNA for the CDR3 is TGTGCCACCAGAGTGGAGGAGGGGAGGGTCACTGAAGCTTTCTTT.

The chain couples TRBV12-3 or TRBV12-4 to TRBJ1-6, with D uncertain. The length of the CDR3 is 12 residues. Trimming cost V 3 bases and J 8 bases, with 5 bases left between them. Here the CDR3 reads CASSLRDSPLHF. CDR3 nucleotide sequence: TGTGCCAGCAGTTTGCGGGATTCACCCCTCCACTTT.

This chain links TRBV3-1 (or the pseudogene TRBV3-2) with TRBJ2-4, with a weak D call TRBD1 (5 bases). V lost 4 bases to trimming and J lost 3 bases, with 10 bases between them. The CDR3 consists of 14 residues. CDR1 and CDR2 from the germline V gene are LGHDT and YNNKEL (reference sequence). The CDR3 sequence: CASSLQGRKNIQYF. CDR3 nucleotides: TGTGCCAGCAGCCTCCAGGGTCGCAAAAACATTCAGTACTTC.

The chain uses TRBV10-3 and TRBJ2-7, with 11 bases matching TRBD2. With 9 bases clipped from V and 2 bases from J, the junction kept 9 bases outside the gene matches. The CDR3 sequence is 15 residues long. Germline V lookup: CDR1 ENHRY, CDR2 SYGVKD. CDR3 region: CAIALGLAGAYEQYF. As DNA, the CDR3 is TGTGCCATTGCCCTTGGACTAGCGGGCGCCTACGAGCAGTACTTC.

The V gene is TRBV9, the J gene TRBJ2-1; a possible D gene is TRBD2 (5 bases). V lost 2 bases and J lost 5, with 11 bases in between. The CDR3 totals 14 residues. Germline values: CDR1 SGDLS, CDR2 YYNGEE. The CDR3 loop reads CASSVQGLNNEQFF. The CDR3 DNA sequence: TGTGCCAGCAGCGTCCAAGGACTTAACAATGAGCAGTTCTTC.

V and J are TRBV5-4 and TRBJ2-3; 9 positions match TRBD2. V lost 6 bases, J lost 11 bases, and 22 bases stayed unmatched. The CDR3 is made up of 17 amino acids. Germline V CDR1 and CDR2: SGHNT, YYREEE (reference sequence). The CDR3 bases are TGTGCCAGCAACGTGGGGCGCGGCCCTGGGACTAGCCCTCGGCAGTATTTT. This codes for CASNVGRGPGTSPRQYF.

V gene TRBV7-3 combines with J gene TRBJ2-1; TRBD2 agrees at 13 bases. V lost 4 bases, J lost 0 bases, and 6 bases stayed unmatched. Germline V gene sequence: CDR1 SGHTA, CDR2 FQGTGA. There are 18 residues in the CDR3. CDR3 bases: TGTGCCAGCAGCTCCCACCGGACTAGCGGGAGCTCCTACAATGAGCAGTTCTTC. Translating gives CASSSHRTSGSSYNEQFF.

The rearrangement links TRBV10-3 to TRBJ1-1, with no clear D. CDR3 length equals 14 residues. Trimming took off 3 bases at V and 1 base at J, with 9 bases between the two ends. Germline loops: CDR1 ENHRY, CDR2 SYGVKD. CDR3 in amino acids: CAISEGQANTEAFF. CDR3 bases: TGTGCCATCAGTGAAGGTCAGGCGAACACTGAAGCTTTCTTT.

This clone has a single count. The J gene is TRBJ1-5, the V gene TRBV19; TRBD1 matches 7 bases. The CDR3 runs to 14 residues. The germline V gene encodes CDR1 LNHDA and CDR2 SQIVND (reference sequence). V lost 7 bases and J lost 9; bases outside the gene matches: 12. In DNA, the CDR3 is TGTGCCAGTACCCCAGGGACAGTTTTTTCGCCCCAGCATTTT. Residues: CASTPGTVFSPQHF.

The rearrangement links TRBV9 to TRBJ2-1; tentative D call: TRBD1 (6 bases). Trimming cost V 2 bases and J 6 bases, with 15 bases left between them. Looked up from germline, CDR1 is SGDLS and CDR2 is YYNGEE. There are 15 residues in the CDR3. The CDR3 protein is CASSVTGFGVNEQFF. In DNA form, the CDR3 reads TGTGCCAGCAGCGTTACAGGGTTTGGGGTCAATGAGCAGTTCTTC.

This chain uses TRBV6-2 or TRBV6-3 with TRBJ1-1; 7 nucleotides match TRBD1. V gave up 4 bases and J gave up 5 bases; unmatched junction bases: 10. This CDR3 spans 15 amino acids. The germline CDR1 and CDR2 sequences are MNHEY and SVGEGT. Here the CDR3 DNA reads TGTGCCAGCAGTTCCCCGAGGGGGCCGGAAACTGAAGCTTTCTTT. Its protein product is CASSSPRGPETEAFF.

The chain recombines TRBV28 with TRBJ2-3, with TRBD1 matching over 7 bases. The CDR3 sequence is 16 residues long. Losses at the gene ends were 6 bases for V and 6 bases for J; bases not matched to a gene: 15. Germline V gene data show CDR1 as MDHEN and CDR2 as SYDVKM. CDR3 residues: CASRGQSLPTDDTQYF. In nucleotides, the CDR3 is TGTGCCAGCAGGGGACAGTCCCTCCCCACAGATGATACGCAGTATTTT.

V usage is TRBV7-2 and J usage is TRBJ1-3; D unclear. The V gene lost 4 bases and the J gene lost 0 bases, with 10 bases spanning the gap. Germline V gene sequence: CDR1 SGHTA, CDR2 FQGNSA. This CDR3 contains 15 residues. CDR3 in DNA: TGTGCCAGCAGCTCCCTCATGAGCTCTGGAAACACCATATATTTT. This translates into CASSSLMSSGNTIYF.

The V and J genes are TRBV11-2 and TRBJ1-1; D uncertain. The V and J ends lost 3 bases and 1 base respectively, with 6 bases between them. The germline gives CDR1 SGHAT, CDR2 FQNNGV. This CDR3 spans 13 amino acids. DNA of the CDR3: TGTGCCAGCAGCTTGGGAGAGAACACTGAAGCTTTCTTT. It codes for CASSLGENTEAFF.

The gene calls are TRBV7-9 and TRBJ2-2, with a tentative D call TRBD1 (5 bases). In germline, CDR1 is SEHNR, CDR2 FQNEAQ (reference sequence). The CDR3 contains 17 residues. Deletions cut 3 bases from V and 4 bases from J, with 18 bases between. The chain's CDR3 is CASSLRNWAGRTGELFF. As DNA, the CDR3 is TGTGCCAGCAGCTTGAGGAATTGGGCAGGGCGCACCGGGGAGCTGTTTTTT.

This sequence joins TRBV30 and TRBJ1-2, with a possible D match to TRBD1 (5 bases). Germline assignment: CDR1 GTSNPN and CDR2 SVGIG (reference sequence). The V and J ends lost 0 bases and 2 bases respectively, with 13 bases between them. The CDR3 runs to 15 residues. CDR3 bases: TGTGCCTGGAGTGTAGGGGAGGGAGTAAACTATGGCTACACCTTC. Its translation: CAWSVGEGVNYGYTF.

The V and J genes are TRBV7-2 and TRBJ1-5, with 7 positions matching TRBD1. Germline lookup yields CDR1 SGHTA and CDR2 FQGNSA. V dropped 2 bases and J dropped 5; count of bases not matched to a gene: 6. CDR3 size: 15 residues. CDR3 in DNA: TGTGCCAGCAGCTTACGGACAGGTAACGATCAGCCCCAGCATTTT. Encoded protein: CASSLRTGNDQPQHF.

This clone was detected only a few times. The rearrangement uses TRBV2 and TRBJ1-1, with D possibly being TRBD1 (5 bases). Germline CDR1 and CDR2: SNHLY and FYNNEI. The CDR3 is made up of 15 amino acids. Trimming took off 3 bases at V and 4 bases at J, with 15 bases between the two ends. The CDR3, as DNA: TGTGCCAGCAGTGACGGCGGCAGGGTTAGCACTGAAGCTTTCTTT. The encoded protein is CASSDGGRVSTEAFF. Together with reference TRBV2 and TRBJ1-1, the CDR3 gives the full variable domain: EPEVTQTPSHQVTQMGQEVILRCVPISNHLYFYWYRQILGQKVEFLVSFYNNEISEKSEIFDDQFSVERPDGSNFTLKIRSTKLEDSAMYFCASSDGGRVSTEAFFGQGTRLTVV.

J is TRBJ1-2 and V is TRBV2, with 8 bases aligning to TRBD1. In germline, CDR1 is SNHLY, CDR2 FYNNEI. V shed 7 bases, J shed 5 bases, and the junction held 9 bases outside the gene matches. This CDR3 spans 14 amino acids. In DNA form, the CDR3 reads TGTGCCAGCAATGACCAGGGGGCGAGGTATGGCTACACCTTC. Translating gives CASNDQGARYGYTF.

The V call is TRBV7-2, the J call TRBJ2-2; the D gene is possibly TRBD1 (6 bases). Trimming shortened V by 5 bases and J by 6 bases, and 10 bases separated the two germline ends. CDR3 size: 13 residues. The germline gives CDR1 SGHTA, CDR2 FQGNSA. CDR3 coding DNA: TGTGCCAGCAGCAGCAGGGGAGCCGGGGAGCTGTTTTTT. Residues: CASSSRGAGELFF.

The chain combines TRBV5-6 with TRBJ2-1, with D unresolved. Deletions cut 0 bases from V and 1 base from J, with 5 bases between. Looked up from germline, CDR1 is SGHDT and CDR2 is YYEEEE. This CDR3 has 14 amino acids. CDR3 loop: CASSLGLSYNEQFF. Here the CDR3 DNA reads TGTGCCAGCAGCTTGGGACTGTCCTACAATGAGCAGTTCTTC.

The chain has TRBV5-1 and TRBJ1-1; TRBD1 matches at 8 bases. CDR3 length: 14 residues. V lost 4 bases and J lost 4; bases outside the gene matches: 6. Per germline, CDR1 SGHRS and CDR2 YFSETQ. The CDR3 DNA reads TGCGCCAGCAGCGATCGACAGGGGATCACTGAAGCTTTCTTT. Residues: CASSDRQGITEAFF.

This sequence joins TRBV11-2 and TRBJ1-5; D is uncertain. The CDR3 runs to 13 residues. Germline assignment: CDR1 SGHAT and CDR2 FQNNGV. V lost 4 bases, J lost 6 bases, and 10 bases lay in between. CDR3: CASSYGEGQPQHF. The CDR3 bases are TGTGCCAGCAGCTACGGTGAGGGTCAGCCCCAGCATTTT.

Worth noting for this clone: This CDR3 is also generated by other DNA sequences in the sample. The chain recombines TRBV5-1 with TRBJ1-1, with 8 bases identical to TRBD1. The CDR3 has 15 amino acids. Trimming took 2 bases from V and 2 from J; bases not matched to a gene: 5. In germline, CDR1 is SGHRS, CDR2 YFSETQ. The CDR3 nucleotides are TGCGCCAGCAGCTTAGGTCAGGGGGCCAACACTGAAGCTTTCTTT. Protein sequence: CASSLGQGANTEAFF. The full variable domain, completed using reference TRBV5-1 and TRBJ1-1, is KAGVTQTPRYLIKTRGQQVTLSCSPISGHRSVSWYQQTPGQGLQFLFEYFSETQRNKGNFPGRFSGRQFSNSRSEMNVSTLELGDSALYLCASSLGQGANTEAFFGQGTRLTVV.

This clone occurred once. The chain links TRBV7-2 to TRBJ2-7; no clear D gene. The CDR3 spans 14 residues. Trimming shortened V by 1 base and J by 1 base, and 8 bases separated the two germline ends. CDR1 is SGHTA and CDR2 is FQGNSA in the germline V gene. The CDR3 here is CASSLGWQSYEQYF. CDR3 coding DNA: TGTGCCAGCAGCTTAGGCTGGCAGTCCTACGAGCAGTACTTC.